The 8 T cell receptor beta chains in this list originate from one sample, sequenced in a study of blood T cell repertoires in COVID-19. TCRdb's table, derived via immunoSEQ multiplex PCR, lists solely in-frame clones and lacks some. The sample shows some 190,000 clones, around 84% of them seen only once. The sample taken for sequencing was PBMCs or T cells enriched from blood (not recorded which). The receptor set was obtained from a woman in her 30s who had recovered from COVID-19.

The chain carries TRBV11-2 and TRBJ1-4; D is unclear. Germline CDR1 and CDR2: SGHAT and FQNNGV. V was clipped by 0 bases and J by 4 bases, with 9 bases between them. The CDR3 is 15 amino acids. The CDR3 loop is CASSLEGRYNEKLFF. CDR3 sequence (DNA): TGTGCCAGCAGCTTAGAGGGGAGGTATAATGAAAAACTGTTTTTT.

The chain has TRBV5-1 and TRBJ2-1, with a possible D match to TRBD2 (6 bases). Per the germline V gene, CDR1 is SGHRS and CDR2 is YFSETQ. The CDR3 covers 16 residues. Trimming cost V 4 bases and J 4 bases, with 18 bases left between them. Here the CDR3 DNA reads TGCGCCAGCAGCACGGTGGTGGAGGGACCGTACAATGAGCAGTTCTTC. Its protein is CASSTVVEGPYNEQFF. The complete variable domain, with remaining parts taken from reference TRBV5-1 and TRBJ2-1, reads KAGVTQTPRYLIKTRGQQVTLSCSPISGHRSVSWYQQTPGQGLQFLFEYFSETQRNKGNFPGRFSGRQFSNSRSEMNVSTLELGDSALYLCASSTVVEGPYNEQFFGPGTRLTVL.

The chain joins TRBV3-1 (or the pseudogene TRBV3-2) to TRBJ2-3; TRBD2 agrees at 7 bases. This CDR3 contains 15 residues. CDR1 and CDR2 from the germline V gene are LGHDT and YNNKEL (reference sequence). V lost 1 base to trimming and J lost 5 bases; unmatched junction nucleotides: 6. CDR3 protein: CASSQVFGGGDTQYF. DNA of the CDR3: TGTGCCAGCAGCCAAGTATTTGGGGGGGGAGATACGCAGTATTTT.

This sequence joins TRBV29-1 and TRBJ1-2, with TRBD1 as a possible D gene (6 bases). V was pared by 6 bases and J by 8 bases, with 13 bases between. CDR1 and CDR2 from the germline V gene are SQVTM and ANQGSEA. CDR3 length: 11 amino acids. The CDR3 reads CSVSPRGGYTF. The CDR3 DNA follows: TGCAGCGTGTCACCGAGGGGGGGCTACACCTTC.

This clone was found once. This chain's CDR3 is CASSRYKTEGTEAFF. The CDR3 nucleotides are TGTGCCAGCAGCCGTTACAAAACCGAGGGCACTGAAGCTTTCTTT. The gene calls are TRBV11-2 and TRBJ1-1, with D hard to call. Germline V gives CDR1 SGHAT, CDR2 FQNNGV. V lost 5 bases, J lost 4 bases, and 17 bases lay in between. The CDR3 totals 15 residues.

The rearrangement joins TRBV29-1 to TRBJ2-3, with unresolved D. Germline V CDR1 and CDR2: SQVTM, ANQGSEA. V was trimmed by 7 bases and J by 1 base, leaving 9 bases between them. The CDR3 length is 12 residues. The CDR3 reads CSADAGTDTQYF. The CDR3 coding sequence is TGCAGCGCCGATGCGGGCACAGATACGCAGTATTTT.

The V and J genes are TRBV5-6 and TRBJ1-4, with D perhaps TRBD1 (5 bases). The CDR3 extends over 14 amino acids. Germline V gene lookup returns CDR1 SGHDT and CDR2 YYEEEE. V was clipped by 0 bases and J by 7 bases, with 10 bases between them. The CDR3 here is CASSLVGAPEKLFF. CDR3 DNA: TGTGCCAGCAGCTTGGTAGGGGCGCCTGAAAAACTGTTTTTT.

The chain carries TRBV7-2 and TRBJ1-6; a weak D match, TRBD1 (6 bases). In germline, CDR1 is SGHTA, CDR2 FQGNSA. V lost 9 bases and J lost 1, with 22 bases in between. The CDR3 runs 18 residues. The CDR3 reads CASSTKGGGGSYNSPLHF. CDR3 sequence (DNA): TGTGCCAGTTCTACAAAGGGGGGGGGCGGATCCTATAATTCACCCCTCCACTTT.